The entry below gives a single TCR beta chain sequence along with its context. Antigen: not known. The data are from a study of T cell clonotyping in hematopoietic cell transplantation. Regarding the study as a whole: Recipient TCR diversity dropped after transplant; expanded clonotypes rose from day 30 to 180. No sorting was done, leaving CD4 and CD8 contributions mixed. Higher Inverse Simpson Index values in graft donor and pretransplant recipient predicted broader posttransplant TCR diversity.

Profiling relied on immunoSEQ multiplex PCR, and the TCRdb table lists in-frame clones only, not all of them. The data hold 6,000 to 7,000 clones, with about three quarters observed a single time. This receptor was obtained from a female patient between 30 and 39 years old who had an allogeneic stem cell transplant, so the T cells may come from the graft donor. Some clones in this sample may be carry-over from other donors' samples. Material: PBMCs, obtained 100 days after allogeneic stem cell transplant.

CDR3 DNA: TGTGCCAGCAGTGTTTACGGAGTTAGGAGAAATGAGCAGTTCTTC. Translated: CASSVYGVRRNEQFF. This chain links TRBV25-1 with TRBJ2-1; no clear D. The CDR3 totals 15 residues. The V gene's germline CDR1 is MGHDK and CDR2 SYGVNS. The germline V and J ends were trimmed by 4 bases and 7 bases, with 17 bases remaining between them.